These T cell receptor beta chains were read from a single sample in a study of technical replicates of blood from a few donors. Assay used: immunoSEQ multiplex PCR; TCRdb lists only in-frame clones, some missing. The sample has about 97,000 clones; just over 95% are singletons. Source material: T cells isolated from PBMCs. These receptors all stem from a human donor in good health. Each CDR3 is given with its conserved first and last residue. The D gene is left open where the match is weak. Clone size, where shown, is once, few, many, or a class for clones that have expanded.

TRBV7-9,-,TRBJ1-2,TRBD1,CASSSDRVAYGYTF,TGTGCCAGCAGTTCGGACAGGGTGGCCTATGGCTACACCTTC
TRBV29-1,-,TRBJ2-1,TRBD2,CSVRSGANNEQFF,TGCAGCGTTAGGAGCGGGGCTAACAATGAGCAGTTCTTC
TRBV28,-,TRBJ2-1,TRBD2,CASIIGGTSDREQFF,TGTGCCAGCATCATCGGCGGGACTAGCGACCGTGAGCAGTTCTTC
TRBV2,-,TRBJ2-7,-,CASSGDFSEQYF,TGTGCCAGCAGTGGAGACTTCTCCGAGCAGTACTTC
TRBV25-1,-,TRBJ1-4,-,CASRGRGGEKLFF,TGTGCCAGCAGGGGCAGGGGTGGTGAAAAACTGTTTTTT
TRBV4-1,-,TRBJ1-5,-,CASSQGTDLNQPQHF,TGCGCCAGCAGCCAAGGGACAGATCTCAATCAGCCCCAGCATTTT
TRBV27,-,TRBJ2-5,-,CASSPWTEETQYF,TGTGCCAGCAGTCCCTGGACAGAAGAGACCCAGTACTTC
TRBV6-6,-,TRBJ2-7,TRBD1,CASSSGQGAYEQYF,TGTGCCAGCAGTTCCGGACAGGGGGCCTACGAGCAGTACTTC
TRBV5-1,-,TRBJ2-7,-,CASSLGTVDYEQYF,TGCGCCAGCAGCTTGGGTACAGTGGACTACGAGCAGTACTTC
TRBV29-1,-,TRBJ2-7,TRBD2,CSVSNSGRAAEQYF,TGCAGCGTTTCGAATAGCGGGAGGGCTGCCGAGCAGTACTTC
TRBV30,-,TRBJ2-7,-,CAWSVSGFYEQYF,TGTGCCTGGAGTGTATCAGGATTCTACGAGCAGTACTTC
TRBV10-3,-,TRBJ2-2,TRBD2,CAIRPRGAGELFF,TGTGCCATCAGACCCCGGGGGGCCGGGGAGCTGTTTTTT
TRBV11-2,-,TRBJ2-1,-,CASSLVLRHEQFF,TGTGCCAGCAGCTTAGTTTTGCGGCATGAGCAGTTCTTC
TRBV27,-,TRBJ2-2,-,CASSLLGGELFF,TGTGCCAGCAGTTTACTCGGCGGGGAGCTGTTTTTT
TRBV15,-,TRBJ2-7,-,CATSRSWGNYEQYF,TGTGCCACCAGCAGATCATGGGGCAACTACGAGCAGTACTTC
TRBV5-4,-,TRBJ2-3,TRBD2,CASSRGGENTDTQYF,TGTGCCAGCAGCCGGGGGGGAGAGAACACAGATACGCAGTATTTT
TRBV7-7,-,TRBJ2-1,TRBD1,CASSLRQGSYSEQFF,TGTGCCAGCAGCTTACGACAGGGATCCTACAGTGAGCAGTTCTTC
TRBV2,-,TRBJ1-1,-,CGREFGTEAFF,TGTGGGCGGGAGTTCGGCACTGAAGCTTTCTTT
TRBV9,-,TRBJ2-2,-,CASSVGRGGWTGELFF,TGTGCCAGCAGCGTAGGAAGGGGGGGCTGGACCGGGGAGCTGTTTTTT
TRBV2,-,TRBJ2-5,TRBD2,CASSEFPQLAGVWETQYF,TGTGCCAGCAGTGAGTTCCCCCAACTAGCGGGAGTTTGGGAGACCCAGTACTTC
TRBV5-6,-,TRBJ2-7,TRBD1,CASSSDRGFSYEQYF,TGTGCCAGCAGCTCGGACAGGGGTTTCTCCTACGAGCAGTACTTC
TRBV7-6,-,TRBJ2-5,TRBD2,CASSFEATSGKETQYF,TGTGCCAGCAGCTTCGAAGCGACTAGCGGGAAAGAGACCCAGTACTTC
TRBV6-4,-,TRBJ2-1,TRBD2,CASSDGSSGIDEQFF,TGTGCCAGCAGTGACGGGTCTAGCGGGATCGATGAGCAGTTCTTC
TRBV6-1,-,TRBJ1-1,TRBD1,CASSELGTGLNTEAFF,TGTGCCAGCAGTGAACTCGGGACAGGGCTGAACACTGAAGCTTTCTTT
TRBV11-3,once,TRBJ2-6,TRBD1,CASSLGDRGSSGANVLTF,TGTGCCAGCAGCTTAGGGGACAGAGGGAGTTCTGGGGCCAACGTCCTGACTTTC
TRBV18,-,TRBJ1-6,TRBD1,CASSIGQGVNNSPLHF,TGTGCCAGCTCAATCGGACAGGGGGTTAATAATTCACCCCTCCACTTT
TRBV28,-,TRBJ1-2,TRBD1,CASRRLDRVDGYTF,TGTGCCAGCAGACGTCTCGACAGGGTAGATGGCTACACCTTC
TRBV18,-,TRBJ1-4,TRBD1,CASSPGTGNEKLFF,TGTGCCAGCTCACCGGGGACAGGGAATGAAAAACTGTTTTTT
TRBV7-7,-,TRBJ1-2,-,CASRARRQGNYGYTF,TGTGCTAGCAGGGCCAGGAGGCAGGGGAACTATGGCTACACCTTC
TRBV5-1,-,TRBJ2-3,-,CASSFDSATQYF,TGCGCCAGCAGCTTCGATAGCGCGACACAGTATTTT
TRBV27,-,TRBJ1-5,-,CASSSIRGPANQPQHF,TGTGCCAGCAGTTCCATCAGGGGACCAGCAAATCAGCCCCAGCATTTT
TRBV9,-,TRBJ2-3,-,CASSDRSSTDTQYF,TGTGCCAGTTCCGACAGGTCGAGCACAGATACGCAGTATTTT
TRBV11-3,-,TRBJ2-1,-,CASSLGGGQGAGNEQFF,TGTGCCAGCAGCTTAGGGGGAGGGCAGGGGGCCGGGAATGAGCAGTTCTTC
TRBV5-1,once,TRBJ2-1,TRBD2,CASSARGAGGSYNEQFF,TGCGCCAGCAGCGCCCGGGGAGCGGGGGGCTCCTACAATGAGCAGTTCTTC
TRBV30,-,TRBJ2-1,-,CAWGGGNEQFF,TGTGCCTGGGGGGGAGGCAATGAGCAGTTCTTC
TRBV28,once,TRBJ1-2,TRBD1,CASTWRGLESF,TGTGCCAGCACCTGGAGGGGGCTTGAGAGCTTC
TRBV9,-,TRBJ1-2,-,CASSVGLGQLSNYGYTF,TGTGCCAGCAGCGTAGGACTAGGCCAGCTGTCCAACTATGGCTACACCTTC
TRBV4-2,once,TRBJ1-4,-,CASSQGKQGTNEKLFF,TGTGCCAGCAGCCAAGGAAAACAGGGAACTAATGAAAAACTGTTTTTT
TRBV11-2,-,TRBJ2-5,-,CASSQWDFRETQYF,TGTGCCAGCAGCCAATGGGACTTCAGAGAGACCCAGTACTTC
TRBV6-1,-,TRBJ2-1,-,CASSGEVYQSLRETHNEQFF,TGTGCCAGCAGTGGGGAAGTCTATCAATCCCTTCGGGAGACCCACAATGAGCAGTTCTTC
TRBV11-3,-,TRBJ2-3,-,CASSTVTDTQYF,TGTGCCAGCAGCACGGTAACAGATACGCAGTATTTT